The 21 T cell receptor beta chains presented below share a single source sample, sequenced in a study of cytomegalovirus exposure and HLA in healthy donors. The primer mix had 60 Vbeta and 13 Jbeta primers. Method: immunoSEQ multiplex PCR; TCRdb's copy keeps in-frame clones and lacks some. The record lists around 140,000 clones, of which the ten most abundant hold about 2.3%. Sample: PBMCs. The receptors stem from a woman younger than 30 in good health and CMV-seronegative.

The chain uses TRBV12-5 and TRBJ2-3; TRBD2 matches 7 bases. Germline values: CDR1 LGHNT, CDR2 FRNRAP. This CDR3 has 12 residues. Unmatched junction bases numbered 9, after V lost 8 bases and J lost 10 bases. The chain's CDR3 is CASMAGADAQYF. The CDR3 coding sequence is TGTGCTAGTATGGCGGGAGCGGATGCGCAGTATTTT. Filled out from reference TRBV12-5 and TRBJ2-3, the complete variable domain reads DARVTQTPRHKVTEMGQEVTMRCQPILGHNTVFWYRQTMMQGLELLAYFRNRAPLDDSGMPKDRFSAEMPDATLATLKIQPSEPRDSAVYFCASMAGADAQYFGPGTRLTVL.

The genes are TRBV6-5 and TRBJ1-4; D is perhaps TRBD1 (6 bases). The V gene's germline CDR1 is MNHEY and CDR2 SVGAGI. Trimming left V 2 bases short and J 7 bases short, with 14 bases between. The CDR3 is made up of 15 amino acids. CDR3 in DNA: TGTGCCAGCAGTTACATCCCGGACAGAACTGAAAAACTGTTTTTT. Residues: CASSYIPDRTEKLFF.

As DNA, the CDR3 is TGTGCCAGCAGTTTCACAGGGAGCTACACCTTC. Protein: CASSFTGSYTF. This chain connects TRBV28 to TRBJ1-2, with a weak D call TRBD1 (6 bases). Looked up from germline, CDR1 is MDHEN and CDR2 is SYDVKM. The CDR3 length is 11 residues. The V end was cut by 3 bases, the J end by 9 bases, with 8 bases between.

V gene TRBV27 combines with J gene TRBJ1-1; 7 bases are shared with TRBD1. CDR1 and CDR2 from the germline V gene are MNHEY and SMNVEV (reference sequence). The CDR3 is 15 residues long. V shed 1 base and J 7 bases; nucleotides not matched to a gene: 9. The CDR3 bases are TGTGCCAGCAGTTTATTCCCCAGGGGGATCGGTGAAGCTTTCTTT. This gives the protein CASSLFPRGIGEAFF.

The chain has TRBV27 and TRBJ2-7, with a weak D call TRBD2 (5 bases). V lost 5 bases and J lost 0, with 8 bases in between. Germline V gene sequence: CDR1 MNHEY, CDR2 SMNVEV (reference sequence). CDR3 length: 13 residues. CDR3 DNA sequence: TGTGCCAGCAGTCCGGGAACCTCCTACGAGCAGTACTTC. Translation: CASSPGTSYEQYF.

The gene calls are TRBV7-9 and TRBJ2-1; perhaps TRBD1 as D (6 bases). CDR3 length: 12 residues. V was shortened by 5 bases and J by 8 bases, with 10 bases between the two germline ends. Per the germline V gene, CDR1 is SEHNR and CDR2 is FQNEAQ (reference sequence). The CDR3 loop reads CASSQTGDEQFF. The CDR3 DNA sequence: TGTGCCAGCAGCCAGACAGGAGATGAGCAGTTCTTC. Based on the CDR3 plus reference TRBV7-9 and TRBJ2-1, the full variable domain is DTGVSQNPRHKITKRGQNVTFRCDPISEHNRLYWYRQTLGQGPEFLTYFQNEAQLEKSRLLSDRFSAERPKGSFSTLEIQRTEQGDSAMYLCASSQTGDEQFFGPGTRLTVL.

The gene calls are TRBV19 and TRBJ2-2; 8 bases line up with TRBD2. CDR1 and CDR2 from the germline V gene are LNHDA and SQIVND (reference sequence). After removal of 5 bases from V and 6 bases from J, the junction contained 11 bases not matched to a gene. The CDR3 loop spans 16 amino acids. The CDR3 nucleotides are TGTGCCAGTAGTCAACGGACTAGCCAATCTCCCGGGGAGCTGTTTTTT. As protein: CASSQRTSQSPGELFF.

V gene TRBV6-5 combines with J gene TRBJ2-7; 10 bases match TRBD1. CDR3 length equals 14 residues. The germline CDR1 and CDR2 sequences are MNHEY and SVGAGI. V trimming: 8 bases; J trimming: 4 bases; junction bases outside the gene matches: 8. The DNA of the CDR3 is TGTGCCAGCCGAGGGACAGGGGTCCCGTACGAGCAGTACTTC. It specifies CASRGTGVPYEQYF.

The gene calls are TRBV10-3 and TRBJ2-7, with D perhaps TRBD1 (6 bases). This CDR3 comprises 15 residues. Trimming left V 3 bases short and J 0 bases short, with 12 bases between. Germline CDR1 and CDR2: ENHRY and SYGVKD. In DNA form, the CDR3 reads TGTGCCATCAGTGACCGGACAGATAGCTCCTACGAGCAGTACTTC. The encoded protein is CAISDRTDSSYEQYF.

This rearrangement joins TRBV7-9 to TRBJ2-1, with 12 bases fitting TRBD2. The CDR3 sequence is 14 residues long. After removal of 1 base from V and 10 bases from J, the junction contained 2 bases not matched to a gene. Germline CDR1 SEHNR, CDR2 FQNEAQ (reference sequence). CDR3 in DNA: TGTGCCAGCAGCTTAGGAGGACTAGCGGGAGAGCAGTTCTTC. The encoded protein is CASSLGGLAGEQFF.

CDR3 nucleotide sequence: TGCGCCAGCAGCTCGGCTGACAGGGCTTCGGCTTTCTTT. Protein: CASSSADRASAFF. The V and J genes are TRBV5-1 and TRBJ1-1; 7 bases map to TRBD1. J lost 11 bases, V lost 3 bases, and 10 bases had no gene match. Germline V gives CDR1 SGHRS, CDR2 YFSETQ. This CDR3 region has 13 residues.

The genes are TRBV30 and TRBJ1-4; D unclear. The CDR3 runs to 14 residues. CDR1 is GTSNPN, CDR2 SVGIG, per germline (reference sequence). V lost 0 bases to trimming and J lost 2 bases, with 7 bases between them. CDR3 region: CAWSVWQTNEKLFF. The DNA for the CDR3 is TGTGCCTGGAGTGTTTGGCAGACTAATGAAAAACTGTTTTTT.

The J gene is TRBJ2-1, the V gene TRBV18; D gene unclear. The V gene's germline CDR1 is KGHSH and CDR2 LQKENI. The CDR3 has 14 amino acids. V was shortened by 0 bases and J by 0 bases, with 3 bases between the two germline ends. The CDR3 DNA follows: TGTGCCAGCTCACCACCCAGCTCCTACAATGAGCAGTTCTTC. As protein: CASSPPSSYNEQFF. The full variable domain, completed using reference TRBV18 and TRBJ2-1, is NAGVMQNPRHLVRRRGQEARLRCSPMKGHSHVYWYRQLPEEGLKFMVYLQKENIIDESGMPKERFSAEFPKEGPSILRIQQVVRGDSAAYFCASSPPSSYNEQFFGPGTRLTVL.

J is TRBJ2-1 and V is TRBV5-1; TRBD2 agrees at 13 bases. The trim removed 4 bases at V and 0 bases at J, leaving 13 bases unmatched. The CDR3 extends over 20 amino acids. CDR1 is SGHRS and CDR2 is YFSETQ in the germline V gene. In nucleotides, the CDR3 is TGCGCCAGCAGCACCCGGACTAGCGGGAGTTTGATGGGCTCCTACAATGAGCAGTTCTTC. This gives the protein CASSTRTSGSLMGSYNEQFF. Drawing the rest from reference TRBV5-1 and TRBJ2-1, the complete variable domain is KAGVTQTPRYLIKTRGQQVTLSCSPISGHRSVSWYQQTPGQGLQFLFEYFSETQRNKGNFPGRFSGRQFSNSRSEMNVSTLELGDSALYLCASSTRTSGSLMGSYNEQFFGPGTRLTVL.

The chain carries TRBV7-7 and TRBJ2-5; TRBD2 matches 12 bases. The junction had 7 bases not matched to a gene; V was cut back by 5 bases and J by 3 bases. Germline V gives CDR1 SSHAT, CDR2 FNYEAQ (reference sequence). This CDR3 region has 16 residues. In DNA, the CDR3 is TGTGCCAGCAGCGCGGGACTAGCGGGCGCAAAAGAGACCCAGTACTTC. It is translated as CASSAGLAGAKETQYF.

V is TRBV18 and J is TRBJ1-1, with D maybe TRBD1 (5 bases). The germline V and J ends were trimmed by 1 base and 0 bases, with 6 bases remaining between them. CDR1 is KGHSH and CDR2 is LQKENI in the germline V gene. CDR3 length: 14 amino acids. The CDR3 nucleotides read TGTGCCAGCTCACCACAGGGGATGAACACTGAAGCTTTCTTT. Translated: CASSPQGMNTEAFF.

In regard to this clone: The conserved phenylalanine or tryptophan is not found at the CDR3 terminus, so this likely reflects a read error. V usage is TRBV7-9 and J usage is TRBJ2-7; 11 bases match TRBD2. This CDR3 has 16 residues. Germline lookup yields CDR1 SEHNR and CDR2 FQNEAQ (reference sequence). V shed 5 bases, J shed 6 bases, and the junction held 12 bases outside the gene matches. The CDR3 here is CASSPGPLAGDVEQYL. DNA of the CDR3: TGTGCCAGCAGCCCCGGACCACTAGCGGGAGATGTCGAGCAGTACCTC.

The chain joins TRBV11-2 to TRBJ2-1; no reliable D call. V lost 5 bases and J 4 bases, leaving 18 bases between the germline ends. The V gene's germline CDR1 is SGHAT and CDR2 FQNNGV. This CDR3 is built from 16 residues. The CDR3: CASSLFGAPPYNEQFF. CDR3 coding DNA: TGTGCCAGCAGCCTCTTCGGAGCCCCCCCATACAATGAGCAGTTCTTC.

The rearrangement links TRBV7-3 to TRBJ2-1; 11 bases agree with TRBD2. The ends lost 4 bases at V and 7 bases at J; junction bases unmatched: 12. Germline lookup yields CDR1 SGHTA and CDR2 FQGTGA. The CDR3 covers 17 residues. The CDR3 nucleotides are TGTGCCAGCAGCTCCCGCTTAGCGGGAGGGCCCTCGAATGAGCAGTTCTTC. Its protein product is CASSSRLAGGPSNEQFF.

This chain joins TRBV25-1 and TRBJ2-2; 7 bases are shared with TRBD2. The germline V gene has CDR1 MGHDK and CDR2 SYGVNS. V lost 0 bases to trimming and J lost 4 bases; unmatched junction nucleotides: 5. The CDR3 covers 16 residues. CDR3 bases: TGTGCCAGCAGTGAATATGCGGGAGATAGCACCGGGGAGCTGTTTTTT. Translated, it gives CASSEYAGDSTGELFF.

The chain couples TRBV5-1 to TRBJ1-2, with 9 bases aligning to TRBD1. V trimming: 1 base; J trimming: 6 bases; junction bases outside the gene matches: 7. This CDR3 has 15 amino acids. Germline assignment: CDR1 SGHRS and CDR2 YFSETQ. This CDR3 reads CASSLRGQGMDGYTF. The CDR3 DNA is TGCGCCAGCAGCTTGCGGGGACAGGGCATGGATGGCTACACCTTC.